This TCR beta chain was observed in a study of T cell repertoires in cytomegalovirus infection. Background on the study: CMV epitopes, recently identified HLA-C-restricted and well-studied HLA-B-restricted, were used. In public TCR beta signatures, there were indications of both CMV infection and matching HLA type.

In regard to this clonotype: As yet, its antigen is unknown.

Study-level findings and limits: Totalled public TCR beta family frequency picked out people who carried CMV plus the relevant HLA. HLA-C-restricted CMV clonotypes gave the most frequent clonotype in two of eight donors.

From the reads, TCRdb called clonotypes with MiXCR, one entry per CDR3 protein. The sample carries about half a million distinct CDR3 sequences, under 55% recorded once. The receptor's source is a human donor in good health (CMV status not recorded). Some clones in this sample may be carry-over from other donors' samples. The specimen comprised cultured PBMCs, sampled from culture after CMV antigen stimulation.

The CDR3 here is CASSYTGRPNEKLFF. The CDR3 region has the DNA TGTGCCAGCAGTTACACAGGACGTCCTAATGAAAAACTGTTTTTT. The chain combines TRBV6-6 with TRBJ1-4; perhaps TRBD1 as D (5 bases). The CDR3 covers 15 residues. V was clipped by 2 bases and J by 3 bases, with 10 bases between them. Germline lookup yields CDR1 MNHNY and CDR2 SVGAGI (reference sequence).